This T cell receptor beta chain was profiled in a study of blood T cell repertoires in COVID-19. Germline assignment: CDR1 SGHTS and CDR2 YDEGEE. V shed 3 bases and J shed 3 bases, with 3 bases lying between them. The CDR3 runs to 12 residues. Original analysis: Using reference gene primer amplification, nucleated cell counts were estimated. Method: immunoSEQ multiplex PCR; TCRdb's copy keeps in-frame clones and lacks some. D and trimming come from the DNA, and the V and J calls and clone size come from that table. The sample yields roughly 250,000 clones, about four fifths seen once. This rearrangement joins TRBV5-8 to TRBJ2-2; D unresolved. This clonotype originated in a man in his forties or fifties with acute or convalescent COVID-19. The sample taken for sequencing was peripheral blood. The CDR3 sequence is CASSSYTGELFF. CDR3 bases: TGTGCCAGCAGCTCGTACACCGGGGAGCTGTTTTTT.